What follows describes a single T cell receptor (beta chain). Assay: immunoSEQ multiplex PCR; the TCRdb copy retains only in-frame clones and omits some. The sample holds over 45,000 clones; approximately 90% are singletons and the top ten take approximately 5%. V lost 0 bases to trimming and J lost 1 base, with 10 bases between them. This CDR3 region has 16 residues. Germline V gene lookup returns CDR1 LGHDT and CDR2 YNNKEL (reference sequence). This specimen comes from a study of T cell responses to AZD1222 COVID-19 vaccine. The chain has TRBV3-1 (or the pseudogene TRBV3-2) and TRBJ1-3; the D is unclear. Sample: peripheral blood, taken 28 days after the second AZD1222 dose. This receptor was taken from an adult who received the AZD1222 COVID-19 vaccine. CDR3 region: CASSQDLRGSGNTIYF. The CDR3 bases are TGTGCCAGCAGCCAAGATCTGCGAGGATCTGGAAACACCATATATTTT.